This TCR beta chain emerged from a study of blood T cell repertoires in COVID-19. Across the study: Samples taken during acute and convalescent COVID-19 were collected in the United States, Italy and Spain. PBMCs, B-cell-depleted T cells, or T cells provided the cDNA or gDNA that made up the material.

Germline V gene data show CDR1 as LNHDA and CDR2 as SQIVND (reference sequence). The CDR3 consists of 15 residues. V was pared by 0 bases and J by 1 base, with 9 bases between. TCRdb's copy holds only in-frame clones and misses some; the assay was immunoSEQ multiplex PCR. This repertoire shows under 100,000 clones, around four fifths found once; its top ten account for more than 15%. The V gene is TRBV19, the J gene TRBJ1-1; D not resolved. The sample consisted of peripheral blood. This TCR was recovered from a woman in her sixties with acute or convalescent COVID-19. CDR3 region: CASSIEDGWNTEAFF. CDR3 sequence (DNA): TGTGCCAGTAGTATAGAAGACGGGTGGAACACTGAAGCTTTCTTT.